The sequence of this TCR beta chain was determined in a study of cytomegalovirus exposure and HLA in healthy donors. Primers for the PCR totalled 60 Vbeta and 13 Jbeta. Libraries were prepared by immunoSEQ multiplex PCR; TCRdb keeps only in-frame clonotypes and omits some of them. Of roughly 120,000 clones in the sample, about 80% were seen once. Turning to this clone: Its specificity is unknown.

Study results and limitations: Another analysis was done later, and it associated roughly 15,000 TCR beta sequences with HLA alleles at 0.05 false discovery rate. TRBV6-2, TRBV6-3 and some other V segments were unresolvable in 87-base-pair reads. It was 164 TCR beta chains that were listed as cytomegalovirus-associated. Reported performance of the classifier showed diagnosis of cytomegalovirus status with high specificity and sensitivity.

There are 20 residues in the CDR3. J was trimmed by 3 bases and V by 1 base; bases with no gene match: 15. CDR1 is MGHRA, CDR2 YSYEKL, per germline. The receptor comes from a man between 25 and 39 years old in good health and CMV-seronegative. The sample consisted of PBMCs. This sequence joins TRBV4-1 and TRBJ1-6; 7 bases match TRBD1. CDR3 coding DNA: TGCGCCAGCAGCCAAGGGTCCAGGGGGGCCGGGTTGCTCTATAATTCACCCCTCCACTTT. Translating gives CASSQGSRGAGLLYNSPLHF.